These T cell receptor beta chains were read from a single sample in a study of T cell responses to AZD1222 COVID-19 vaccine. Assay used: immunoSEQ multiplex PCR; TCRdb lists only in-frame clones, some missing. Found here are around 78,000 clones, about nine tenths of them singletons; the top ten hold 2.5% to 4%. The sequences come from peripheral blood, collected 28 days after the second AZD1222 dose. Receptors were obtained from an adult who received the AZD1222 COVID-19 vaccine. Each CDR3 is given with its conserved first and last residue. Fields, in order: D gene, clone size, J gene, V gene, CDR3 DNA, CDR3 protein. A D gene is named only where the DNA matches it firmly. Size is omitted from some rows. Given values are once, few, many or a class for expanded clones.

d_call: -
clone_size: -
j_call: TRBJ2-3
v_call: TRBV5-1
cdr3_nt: TGCGCCAGCAGCTCATTTTCTAGCACAGATACGCAGTATTTT
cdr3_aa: CASSSFSSTDTQYF

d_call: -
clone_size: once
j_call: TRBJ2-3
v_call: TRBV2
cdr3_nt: TGTGCCAGCATCGGTGGAGGCACAGATACGCAGTATTTT
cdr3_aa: CASIGGGTDTQYF

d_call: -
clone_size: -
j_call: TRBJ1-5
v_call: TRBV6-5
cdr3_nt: TGTGCCAGCAGTTACTCGATAGTCCAGAGCAATCAGCCCCAGCATTTT
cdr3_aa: CASSYSIVQSNQPQHF

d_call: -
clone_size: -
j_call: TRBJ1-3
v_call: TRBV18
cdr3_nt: TGTGCCAGCTCACCAACTGCTGGAAACACCATATATTTT
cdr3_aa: CASSPTAGNTIYF

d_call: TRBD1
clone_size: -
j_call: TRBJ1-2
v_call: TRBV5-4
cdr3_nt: TGTGCCAGCAGCCAGGACAGGGCCAGCCTTTATGGCTACACCTTC
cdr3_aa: CASSQDRASLYGYTF

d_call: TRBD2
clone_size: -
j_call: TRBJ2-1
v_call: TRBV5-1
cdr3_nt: TGCGCCAGCAGCCCGAGCCGACTAGCGGAAACCTACAATGAGCAGTTCTTC
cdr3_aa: CASSPSRLAETYNEQFF

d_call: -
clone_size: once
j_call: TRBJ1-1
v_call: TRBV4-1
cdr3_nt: TGCGCCAGCAGACGATCCCCTCGGGGGGAGAAAGAGAAAACTGAAGCTTTCTTT
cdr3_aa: CASRRSPRGEKEKTEAFF

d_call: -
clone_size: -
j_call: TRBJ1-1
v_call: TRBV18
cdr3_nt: TGTGCCAGCTCATCCTCCGGGACGGAGAACACTGAAGCTTTCTTT
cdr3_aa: CASSSSGTENTEAFF

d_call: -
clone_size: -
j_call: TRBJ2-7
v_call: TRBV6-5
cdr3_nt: TGTGCCAGCAGTTACTCTGGGGAATCAAACGAGCAGTACTTC
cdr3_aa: CASSYSGESNEQYF

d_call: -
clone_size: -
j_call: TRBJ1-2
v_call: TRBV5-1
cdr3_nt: TGCGCCAGCAGCATGGGACCCGTCTTCCCCTATGGCTACACCTTC
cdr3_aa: CASSMGPVFPYGYTF

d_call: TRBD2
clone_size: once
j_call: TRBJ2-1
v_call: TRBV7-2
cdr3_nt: TGTGCCAGCACCCTTAGGGGGACTAGCGGCCGGCTTGAGCAGTTCTTC
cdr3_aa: CASTLRGTSGRLEQFF

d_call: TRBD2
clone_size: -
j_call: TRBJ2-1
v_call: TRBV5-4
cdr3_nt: TGTGCCAGCAGCCTCCGACTAGCGGGTCCTTCTGATGAGCAGTTCTTC
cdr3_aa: CASSLRLAGPSDEQFF

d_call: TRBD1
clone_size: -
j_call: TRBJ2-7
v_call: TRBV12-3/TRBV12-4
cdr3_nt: TGTGCCAGCACCCAGGGGGACGAGCAGTACTTC
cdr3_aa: CASTQGDEQYF

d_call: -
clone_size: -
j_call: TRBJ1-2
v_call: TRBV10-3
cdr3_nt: TGTGCCATTGGGACCGATGGCTACACCTTC
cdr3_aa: CAIGTDGYTF

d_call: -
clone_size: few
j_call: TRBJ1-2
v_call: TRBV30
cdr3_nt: TGTGCCTGGAGTGTCGACCTCTATGGCTACACCTTC
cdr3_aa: CAWSVDLYGYTF

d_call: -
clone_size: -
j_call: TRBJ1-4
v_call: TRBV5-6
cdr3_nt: TGTGCCAGCAGCACCGGACAAGCGGTTGAAAAACTGTTTTTT
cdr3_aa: CASSTGQAVEKLFF

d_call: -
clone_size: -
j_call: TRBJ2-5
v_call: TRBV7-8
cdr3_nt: TGTGCCAGCAGCAGACTAGGGGTCGGGACCCAGTACTTC
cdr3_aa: CASSRLGVGTQYF

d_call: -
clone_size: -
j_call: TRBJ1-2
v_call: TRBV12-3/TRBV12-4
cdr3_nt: TGTGCCAGCAGTACAGGTAACGGCTACACCTTC
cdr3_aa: CASSTGNGYTF

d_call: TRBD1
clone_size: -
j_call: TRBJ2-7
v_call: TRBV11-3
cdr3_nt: TGTGCCAGCAGCTTGTTCCGGGACAGGCCCTACGAGCAGTACTTC
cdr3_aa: CASSLFRDRPYEQYF

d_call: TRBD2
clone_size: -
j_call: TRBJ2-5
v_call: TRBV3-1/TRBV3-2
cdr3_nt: TGTGCCAGCAGCCAGGGGGGCGCGGGAGGCCTCGACGAGACCCAGTACTTC
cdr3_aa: CASSQGGAGGLDETQYF

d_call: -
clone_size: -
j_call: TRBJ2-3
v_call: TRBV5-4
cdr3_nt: TGTGCCAGCAGCCCCGGGACCCACACAGATACGCAGTATTTT
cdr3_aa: CASSPGTHTDTQYF

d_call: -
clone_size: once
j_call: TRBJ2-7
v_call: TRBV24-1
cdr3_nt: TGTGCCACCAGTGATTCGTCGGGAGACTACGAGCAGTACTTC
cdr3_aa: CATSDSSGDYEQYF

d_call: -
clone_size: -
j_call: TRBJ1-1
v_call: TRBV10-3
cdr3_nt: TGTGCCGCCAGGACCGGCACTGAAGCTTTCTTT
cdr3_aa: CAARTGTEAFF

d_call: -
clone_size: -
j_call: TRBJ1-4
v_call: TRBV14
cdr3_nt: TGTGCCAGCAGCCTTGGGGGTGAAAAACTGTTTTTT
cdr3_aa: CASSLGGEKLFF

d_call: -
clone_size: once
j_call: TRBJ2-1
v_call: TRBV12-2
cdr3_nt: TGTGCAAGTCGCTTCCCTACTAGCGGGAGGGCCTGTAGGCAGTTCTTC
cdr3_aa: CASRFPTSGRACRQFF

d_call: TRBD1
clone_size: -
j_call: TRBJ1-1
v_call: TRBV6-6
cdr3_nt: TGTGCCAGCAGTTGGGACAGGGCGGGGGCTGAAGCTTTCTTT
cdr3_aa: CASSWDRAGAEAFF

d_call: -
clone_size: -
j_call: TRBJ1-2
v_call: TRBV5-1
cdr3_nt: TGCGCCAGCAACCCCGAGGCAGGGAGTGATGGCTACACCTTC
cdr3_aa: CASNPEAGSDGYTF

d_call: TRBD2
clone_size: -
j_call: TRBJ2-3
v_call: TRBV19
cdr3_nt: TGTGCCAGTAGCGCCAGTATTTCGGGGGGAAGCACAGATACGCAGTATTTT
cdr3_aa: CASSASISGGSTDTQYF

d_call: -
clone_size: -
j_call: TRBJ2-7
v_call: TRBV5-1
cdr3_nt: TGCGCCAGCAGCTTGGGGGCAGCTATCTCCTACGAGCAGTACTTC
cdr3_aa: CASSLGAAISYEQYF

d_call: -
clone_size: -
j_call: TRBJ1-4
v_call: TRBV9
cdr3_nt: TGTGCCAGCAGCGTAGACGAGTCGGGTGAAAAACTGTTTTTT
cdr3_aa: CASSVDESGEKLFF

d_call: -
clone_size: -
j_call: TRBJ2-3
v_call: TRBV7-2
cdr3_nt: TGTGCCAGCAGCTCCTGGGACGGGCCAGATACGCAGTATTTT
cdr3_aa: CASSSWDGPDTQYF

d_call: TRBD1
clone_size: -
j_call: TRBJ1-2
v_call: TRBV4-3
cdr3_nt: TGCGCCAGCAGCCAAGATCGGCAGGGGGGTTACTATGGCTACACCTTC
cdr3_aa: CASSQDRQGGYYGYTF

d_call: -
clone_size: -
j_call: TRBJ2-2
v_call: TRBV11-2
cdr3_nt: TGTGCCAGCAGCTTTGGGCGTGGGTCAGCTCGGACCGGGGAGCTGTTTTTT
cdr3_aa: CASSFGRGSARTGELFF

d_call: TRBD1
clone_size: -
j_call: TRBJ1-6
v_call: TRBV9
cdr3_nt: TGTGCCAGCAGCTCCTCCCAGGACAGGGCCTATAATTCACCCCTCCACTTT
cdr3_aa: CASSSSQDRAYNSPLHF

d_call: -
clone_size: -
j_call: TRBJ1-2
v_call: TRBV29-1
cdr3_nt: TGCAGCGTGTCTAATGGCGACTATGGCTACACCTTC
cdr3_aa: CSVSNGDYGYTF

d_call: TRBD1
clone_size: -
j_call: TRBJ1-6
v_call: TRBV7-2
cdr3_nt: TGTGCCAGCATCTTAAACAGGGGACTTTTTAATTCACCCCTCCACTTT
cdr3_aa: CASILNRGLFNSPLHF

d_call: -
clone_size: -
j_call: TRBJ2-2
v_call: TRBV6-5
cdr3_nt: TGTGCCGGCCGGGACTTTGGAACCGGGGAGCTGTTTTTT
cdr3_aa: CAGRDFGTGELFF

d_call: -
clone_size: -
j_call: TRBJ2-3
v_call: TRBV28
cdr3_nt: TGTGCCAGCAGTTCCTCCGGACAGCTAACAGATACGCAGTATTTT
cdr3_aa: CASSSSGQLTDTQYF

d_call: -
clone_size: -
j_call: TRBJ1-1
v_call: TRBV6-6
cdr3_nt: TGTGCCAGCAGTTACCCGGGGGCTTCGAACACTGAAGCTTTCTTT
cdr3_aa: CASSYPGASNTEAFF

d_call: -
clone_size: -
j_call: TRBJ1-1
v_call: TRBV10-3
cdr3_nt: TGTGCCATCAGTGAGAGAGGGACGGAAGCTTTCTTT
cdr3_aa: CAISERGTEAFF

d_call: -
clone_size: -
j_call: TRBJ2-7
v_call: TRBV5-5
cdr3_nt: TGTGCCAGCAGCCGGGATCATAACCGTGCCTACGAGCAGTACTTC
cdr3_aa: CASSRDHNRAYEQYF

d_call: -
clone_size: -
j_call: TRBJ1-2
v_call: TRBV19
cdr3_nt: TGTGCCAGTAGCCAGTCCCATGGCTACACCTTC
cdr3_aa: CASSQSHGYTF

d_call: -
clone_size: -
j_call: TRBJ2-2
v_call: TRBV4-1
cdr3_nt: TGCGCCAGCAGCCCCCTGGTAGGGGGGGCCGGGGAGCTGTTTTTT
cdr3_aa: CASSPLVGGAGELFF

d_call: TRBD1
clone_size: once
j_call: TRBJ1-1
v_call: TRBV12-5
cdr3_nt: TGTGCTAGTGGGACAGGGGAGATCAACACTGAAGCTTTCTTT
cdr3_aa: CASGTGEINTEAFF

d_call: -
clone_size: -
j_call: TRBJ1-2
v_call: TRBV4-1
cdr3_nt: TGCGCCAGCAGCCACATGGGTACAGGAACTAACTATGGCTACACCTTC
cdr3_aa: CASSHMGTGTNYGYTF

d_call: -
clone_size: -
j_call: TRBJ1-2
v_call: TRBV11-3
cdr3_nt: TGTGCCAGCAGCTTAGGTAGGCAGCTGAGAGATGGCTACACCTTC
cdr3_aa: CASSLGRQLRDGYTF

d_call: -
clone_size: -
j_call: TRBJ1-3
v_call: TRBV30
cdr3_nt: TGTGCTTCGGGGCTAAAGGGTCCCTCTGGAAACACCATATATTTT
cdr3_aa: CASGLKGPSGNTIYF

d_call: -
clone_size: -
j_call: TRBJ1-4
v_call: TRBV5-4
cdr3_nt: TGTGCCAGCAGCGGAGGAGGGGAGGCGCGCGAAAAACTGTTTTTT
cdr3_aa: CASSGGGEAREKLFF

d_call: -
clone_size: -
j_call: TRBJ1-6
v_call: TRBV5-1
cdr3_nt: TGCGCCAGCAGCCCGCTCCTGGGAGGTAATTCACCCCTCCACTTT
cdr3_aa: CASSPLLGGNSPLHF

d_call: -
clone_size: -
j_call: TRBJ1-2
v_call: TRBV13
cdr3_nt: TGTGCCGGCCAAGGGGGTAACTATGGCTACACCTTC
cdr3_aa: CAGQGGNYGYTF

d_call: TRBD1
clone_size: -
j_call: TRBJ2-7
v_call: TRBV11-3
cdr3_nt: TGTGCCAGCAGCTTGGAGACAGGGGATGGCGAGCAGTACTTC
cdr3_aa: CASSLETGDGEQYF

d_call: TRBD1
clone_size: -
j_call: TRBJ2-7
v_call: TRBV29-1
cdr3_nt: TGCAGCGCGACAGGGAGCTCCTACGAGCAGTACTTC
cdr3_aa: CSATGSSYEQYF

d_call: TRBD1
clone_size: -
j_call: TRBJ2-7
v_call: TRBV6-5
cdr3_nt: TGTGCCAGCAGCCCAAGGACAGGACCAGACGAGCAGTACTTC
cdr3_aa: CASSPRTGPDEQYF

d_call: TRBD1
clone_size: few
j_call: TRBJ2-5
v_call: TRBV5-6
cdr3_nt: TGTGCCAGCAGCTTGGATCCATGGACAGGGATTGTGCAGACCCAGTACTTC
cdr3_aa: CASSLDPWTGIVQTQYF

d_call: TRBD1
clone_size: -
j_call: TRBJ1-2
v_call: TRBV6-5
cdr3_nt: TGTGCCAGCAGTTACCAAGGGACAGGGGTGGATGGCTACACCTTC
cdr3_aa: CASSYQGTGVDGYTF

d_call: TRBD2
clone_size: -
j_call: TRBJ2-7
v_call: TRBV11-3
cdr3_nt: TGTGCCAGCAGCCAAGCCCCACATAGCGGGAGAATCGAGCAGTACTTC
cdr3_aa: CASSQAPHSGRIEQYF

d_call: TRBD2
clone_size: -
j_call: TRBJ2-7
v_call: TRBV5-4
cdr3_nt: TGTGCCAGCAGCTTGGCTGGGACTAGCGGCTCCGAGCAGTACTTC
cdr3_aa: CASSLAGTSGSEQYF

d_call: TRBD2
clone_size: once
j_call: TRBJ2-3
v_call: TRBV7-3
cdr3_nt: TGTGCCAGCAGCATGAGACCCGGGGGGGGCACAGATACGCAGTATTTT
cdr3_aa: CASSMRPGGGTDTQYF